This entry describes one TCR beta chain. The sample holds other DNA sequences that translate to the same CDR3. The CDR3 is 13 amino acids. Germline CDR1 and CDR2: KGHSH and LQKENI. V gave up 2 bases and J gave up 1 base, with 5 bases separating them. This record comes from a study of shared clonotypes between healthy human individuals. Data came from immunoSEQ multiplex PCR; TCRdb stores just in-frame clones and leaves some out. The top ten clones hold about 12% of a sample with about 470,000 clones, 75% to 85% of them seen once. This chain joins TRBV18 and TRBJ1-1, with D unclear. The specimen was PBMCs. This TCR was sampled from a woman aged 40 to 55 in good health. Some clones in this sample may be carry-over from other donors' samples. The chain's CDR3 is CASSPTENTEAFF. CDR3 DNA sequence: TGTGCCAGCTCACCAACTGAGAACACTGAAGCTTTCTTT. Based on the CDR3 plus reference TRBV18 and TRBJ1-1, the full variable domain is NAGVMQNPRHLVRRRGQEARLRCSPMKGHSHVYWYRQLPEEGLKFMVYLQKENIIDESGMPKERFSAEFPKEGPSILRIQQVVRGDSAAYFCASSPTENTEAFFGQGTRLTVV.